Following are 18 T cell receptor beta chains from one sample sequenced in a study of blood T cell repertoires in COVID-19. The table came from immunoSEQ multiplex PCR; TCRdb's copy has only in-frame clones and leaves some out. This sample carries 65,000 or so clones, nearly 80% of them seen once, and the ten largest clones take 25%. Source material: peripheral blood. The receptors were gathered from a human donor in a cohort sampled during active COVID-19.

This chain links TRBV18 with TRBJ1-5; 12 bases are a match to TRBD1. V dropped 3 bases and J dropped 2; count of bases not matched to a gene: 5. CDR1 and CDR2 from the germline V gene are KGHSH and LQKENI. This CDR3 has 17 amino acids. CDR3 sequence (DNA): TGTGCCAGCTCACCCTTGGGACAGGGGGCCGGCAATCAGCCCCAGCATTTT. It specifies CASSPLGQGAGNQPQHF.

This chain connects TRBV4-3 to TRBJ1-6; 9 bases match TRBD1. Looked up from germline, CDR1 is LGHNA and CDR2 is YSLEER. The CDR3 is 19 residues long. V lost 0 bases and J lost 8; bases outside the gene matches: 14. The CDR3 sequence: CASSQDPQIQGASDSPLHF. CDR3 DNA: TGCGCCAGCAGCCAAGATCCGCAAATACAGGGGGCGTCGGATTCACCCCTCCACTTT.

V is TRBV7-9 and J is TRBJ2-7, with D perhaps matching TRBD1 (6 bases). V lost 1 base, J lost 3 bases, and 10 bases lay in between. The CDR3 loop spans 14 amino acids. In germline, CDR1 is SEHNR, CDR2 FQNEAQ (reference sequence). The CDR3 sequence is CASSLGWGRYEQYF. CDR3 coding DNA: TGTGCCAGCAGCTTAGGGTGGGGGCGCTACGAGCAGTACTTC.

V and J are TRBV3-1 (or the pseudogene TRBV3-2) and TRBJ2-7, with 7 bases identical to TRBD2. Per germline, CDR1 LGHDT and CDR2 YNNKEL (reference sequence). V dropped 6 bases and J dropped 2; count of bases not matched to a gene: 7. The CDR3 length is 14 residues. CDR3 in DNA: TGTGCCAGCAGTTGGCCGGGACTACCCTACGAGCAGTACTTC. Residues: CASSWPGLPYEQYF.

The rearrangement uses TRBV3-1 (or the pseudogene TRBV3-2) and TRBJ1-1; possible D gene TRBD1, 6 bases. V was cut by 5 bases and J by 1 base, with 11 bases left in between. This CDR3 comprises 14 residues. CDR1 and CDR2 (germline): LGHDT, YNNKEL (reference sequence). The CDR3: CASSSQGRNTEAFF. The CDR3 DNA follows: TGTGCCAGCAGCTCACAGGGCCGGAACACTGAAGCTTTCTTT.

Here the CDR3 reads CASAVLGTGYYEQYF. The DNA of the CDR3 is TGTGCCAGCGCGGTTCTAGGGACAGGGTACTACGAGCAGTACTTC. The chain joins TRBV27 to TRBJ2-7, with TRBD1 identical over 9 bases. In germline, CDR1 is MNHEY, CDR2 SMNVEV (reference sequence). Unmatched junction bases numbered 11, after V lost 8 bases and J lost 3 bases. This CDR3 comprises 15 residues.

V is TRBV3-1 (or the pseudogene TRBV3-2) and J is TRBJ2-3; D possibly corresponds to TRBD1 (5 bases). The CDR3 extends over 14 amino acids. The germline gives CDR1 LGHDT, CDR2 YNNKEL (reference sequence). V lost 2 bases and J lost 4, with 10 bases in between. The CDR3 region is CASSQRQGADTQYF. The CDR3 DNA reads as TGTGCCAGCAGCCAACGCCAGGGCGCAGATACGCAGTATTTT.

The V and J genes are TRBV5-1 and TRBJ1-3, with no clear D. The CDR3 runs to 14 residues. The germline CDR1 and CDR2 sequences are SGHRS and YFSETQ. V lost 0 bases and J 0 bases, leaving 4 bases between the germline ends. CDR3 nucleotides: TGCGCCAGCAGCTTGGAGCCCTCTGGAAACACCATATATTTT. It translates to CASSLEPSGNTIYF.

The chain has TRBV3-1 (or the pseudogene TRBV3-2) and TRBJ1-6; unclear D gene. CDR1 is LGHDT and CDR2 is YNNKEL in the germline V gene (reference sequence). This CDR3 has 14 residues. Trimming took 2 bases from V and 10 from J, leaving 12 bases between them. The CDR3 nucleotides are TGTGCCAGCAGCCAACGCTCCGGGGAATCACCCCTCCACTTT. This codes for CASSQRSGESPLHF.

This clone was picked up a small number of times. This chain connects TRBV5-8 to TRBJ2-1; a possible D gene is TRBD1 (7 bases). The CDR3 loop spans 16 amino acids. The V and J ends lost 1 base and 5 bases respectively, with 16 bases between them. Germline values: CDR1 SGHTS, CDR2 YDEGEE. The CDR3: CASSLWPGDSHNEQFF. CDR3 nucleotide sequence: TGTGCCAGCAGCTTGTGGCCGGGGGACAGCCACAATGAGCAGTTCTTC.

The V gene is TRBV3-1 (or the pseudogene TRBV3-2), the J gene TRBJ1-2; TRBD1 aligns across 8 bases. Per the germline V gene, CDR1 is LGHDT and CDR2 is YNNKEL (reference sequence). V lost 4 bases to trimming and J lost 8 bases; unmatched junction nucleotides: 9. This CDR3 region has 14 residues. The CDR3 DNA is TGTGCCAGCAGCCTCGGACAGGGACAGAGCGGCTACACCTTC. This encodes CASSLGQGQSGYTF.

V is TRBV28 and J is TRBJ1-1, with D possibly matching TRBD1 (5 bases). Trimming took 7 bases from V and 5 from J, leaving 11 bases between them. Germline loops: CDR1 MDHEN, CDR2 SYDVKM. This CDR3 comprises 12 residues. The CDR3 protein is CASTAGGTEAFF. The CDR3 DNA reads as TGTGCCAGCACCGCGGGGGGGACTGAAGCTTTCTTT.

The chain joins TRBV7-9 to TRBJ1-1; D gene ambiguous. Trimming removed 5 bases from V and 1 base from J, with 11 bases in between. Germline V gene lookup returns CDR1 SEHNR and CDR2 FQNEAQ (reference sequence). The CDR3 has 14 residues. The CDR3 region has the DNA TGTGCCAGCAGCCTCTTCGGGGAGAACACTGAAGCTTTCTTT. This encodes CASSLFGENTEAFF.

This clone was counted a few times. The chain carries TRBV27 and TRBJ2-7; TRBD2 agrees at 8 bases. The CDR3 spans 14 residues. V lost 0 bases and J lost 5; bases outside the gene matches: 3. Germline CDR1 reads MNHEY; CDR2 reads SMNVEV (reference sequence). This CDR3 is CASSLSSGGNEQYF. CDR3 nucleotide sequence: TGTGCCAGCAGTTTATCGTCGGGAGGGAACGAGCAGTACTTC.

The chain is built from TRBV7-9 and TRBJ2-2; possible D gene TRBD1, 5 bases. CDR3 length: 15 amino acids. V was trimmed by 1 base and J by 5 bases, leaving 11 bases between them. Germline loops: CDR1 SEHNR, CDR2 FQNEAQ (reference sequence). The CDR3 is CASSLGVGDTGELFF. The DNA for the CDR3 is TGTGCCAGCAGCTTAGGTGTAGGGGATACCGGGGAGCTGTTTTTT. The entire variable domain, with the rest obtained from reference TRBV7-9 and TRBJ2-2, is as follows: DTGVSQNPRHKITKRGQNVTFRCDPISEHNRLYWYRQTLGQGPEFLTYFQNEAQLEKSRLLSDRFSAERPKGSFSTLEIQRTEQGDSAMYLCASSLGVGDTGELFFGEGSRLTVL.

This clone showed up just once. The rearrangement links TRBV19 to TRBJ1-4; 9 nucleotides line up with TRBD1. The trim removed 5 bases at V and 7 bases at J, leaving 5 bases unmatched. Per germline, CDR1 LNHDA and CDR2 SQIVND (reference sequence). This CDR3 is 14 amino acids long. The CDR3 nucleotides read TGTGCCAGTAGTTTACAGGGGGCTATTGAAAAACTGTTTTTT. Encoded protein: CASSLQGAIEKLFF.

The chain carries TRBV5-1 and TRBJ2-1; 7 bases fit TRBD2. The CDR3 has 15 residues. With 0 bases clipped from V and 2 bases from J, the junction kept 2 bases outside the gene matches. The V gene's germline CDR1 is SGHRS and CDR2 YFSETQ. The CDR3 region is CASSLDGGTYNEQFF. The CDR3 region has the DNA TGCGCCAGCAGCTTGGACGGGGGGACCTACAATGAGCAGTTCTTC.

The gene calls are TRBV4-2 and TRBJ1-2; 8 bases align to TRBD1. There are 14 residues in the CDR3. CDR1 and CDR2 (germline): LGHNA, YNFKEQ. Trimming cost V 1 base and J 8 bases; bases outside gene matches: 6. The CDR3 reads CASSQVDRVEGYTF. As DNA, the CDR3 is TGTGCCAGCAGCCAAGTGGACAGGGTGGAAGGCTACACCTTC.